This T cell receptor beta chain comes out of a study of blood T cell repertoires in COVID-19. Overall study: Spain, Italy and the United States supplied samples that represented acute and convalescent COVID-19. Sample material is recorded as cDNA or gDNA derived from T cells, B-cell-depleted T cells, or PBMCs.

Per the study methods: Amplifying reference gene primers gave estimates of nucleated cell counts. Repertoires were generated with immunoSEQ multiplex PCR, while TCRdb's copy carries only in-frame clones and drops some. That table gives V, J and clone size, and the DNA gave D and trimming. The top ten hold about 4.2% of the sample, which has about 160,000 clones, about nine tenths seen once. CDR1 is MNHNS and CDR2 is SASEGT in the germline V gene. The CDR3 contains 17 residues. The V and J ends lost 0 bases and 0 bases, in that order; junction bases with no gene match: 5. This clonotype was sampled from a woman in her sixties or seventies with active or convalescent COVID-19. The sample consisted of peripheral blood. The chain joins TRBV6-1 to TRBJ2-7; 10 bases line up with TRBD1. CDR3 residues: CASSEAGQGRSSYEQYF. CDR3 nucleotide sequence: TGTGCCAGCAGTGAAGCGGGACAGGGGAGAAGCTCCTACGAGCAGTACTTC.